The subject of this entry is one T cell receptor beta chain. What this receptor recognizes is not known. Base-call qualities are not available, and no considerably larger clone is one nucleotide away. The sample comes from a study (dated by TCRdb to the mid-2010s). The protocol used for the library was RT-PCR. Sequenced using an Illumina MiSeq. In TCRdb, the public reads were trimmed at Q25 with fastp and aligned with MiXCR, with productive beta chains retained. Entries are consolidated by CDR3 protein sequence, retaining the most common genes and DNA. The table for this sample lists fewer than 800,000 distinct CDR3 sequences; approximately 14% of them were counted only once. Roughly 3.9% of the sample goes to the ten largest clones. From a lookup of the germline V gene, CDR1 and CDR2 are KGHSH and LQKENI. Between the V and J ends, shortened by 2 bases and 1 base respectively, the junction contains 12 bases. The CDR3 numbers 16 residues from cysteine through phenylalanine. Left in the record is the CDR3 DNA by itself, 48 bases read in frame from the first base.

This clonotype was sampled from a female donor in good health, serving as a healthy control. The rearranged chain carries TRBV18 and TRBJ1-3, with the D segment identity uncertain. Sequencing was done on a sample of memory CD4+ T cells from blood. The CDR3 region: CASSPEFSGSGNTIYF. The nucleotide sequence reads TGTGCCAGCTCACCAGAGTTTTCAGGTTCTGGAAACACCATATATTTT.